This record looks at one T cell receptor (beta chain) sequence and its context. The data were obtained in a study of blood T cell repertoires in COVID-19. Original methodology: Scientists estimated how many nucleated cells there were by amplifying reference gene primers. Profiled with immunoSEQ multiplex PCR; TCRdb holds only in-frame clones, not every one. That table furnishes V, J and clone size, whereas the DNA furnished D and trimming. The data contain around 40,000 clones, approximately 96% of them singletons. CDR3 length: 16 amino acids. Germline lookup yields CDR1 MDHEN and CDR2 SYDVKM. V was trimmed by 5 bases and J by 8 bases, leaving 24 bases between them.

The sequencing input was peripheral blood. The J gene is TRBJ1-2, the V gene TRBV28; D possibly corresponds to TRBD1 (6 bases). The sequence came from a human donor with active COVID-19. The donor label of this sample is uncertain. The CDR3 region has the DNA TGTGCCAGCAGTCCCCCCATCGGGACAACTTATCGGGGCTACACCTTC. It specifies CASSPPIGTTYRGYTF.